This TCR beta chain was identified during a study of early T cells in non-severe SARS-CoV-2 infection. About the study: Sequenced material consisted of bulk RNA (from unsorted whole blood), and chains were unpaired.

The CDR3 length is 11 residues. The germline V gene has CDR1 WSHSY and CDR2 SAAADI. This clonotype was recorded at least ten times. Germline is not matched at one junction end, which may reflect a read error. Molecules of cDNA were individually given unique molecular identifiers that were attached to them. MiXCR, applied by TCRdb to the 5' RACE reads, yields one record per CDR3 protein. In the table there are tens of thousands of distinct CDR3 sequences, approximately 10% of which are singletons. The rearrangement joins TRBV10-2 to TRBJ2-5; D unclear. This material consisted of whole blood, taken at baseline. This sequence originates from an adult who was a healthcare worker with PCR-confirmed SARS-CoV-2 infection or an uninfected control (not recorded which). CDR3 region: CASGPVLPWSF. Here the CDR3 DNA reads TGCGCCAGCGGTCCCGTCCTCCCTTGGTCCTTC.